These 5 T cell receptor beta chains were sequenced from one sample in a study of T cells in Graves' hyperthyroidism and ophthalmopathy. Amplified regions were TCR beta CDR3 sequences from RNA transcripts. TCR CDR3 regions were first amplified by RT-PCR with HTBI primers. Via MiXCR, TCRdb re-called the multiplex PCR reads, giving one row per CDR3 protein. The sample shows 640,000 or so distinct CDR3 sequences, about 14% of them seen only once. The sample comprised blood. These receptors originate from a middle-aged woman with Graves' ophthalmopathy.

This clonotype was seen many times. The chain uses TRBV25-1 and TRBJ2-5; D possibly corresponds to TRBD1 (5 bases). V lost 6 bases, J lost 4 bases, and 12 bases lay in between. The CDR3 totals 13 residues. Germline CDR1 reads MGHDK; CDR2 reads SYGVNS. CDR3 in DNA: TGTGCCAGCAGGGGGCCCACGGGAGAGACCCAGTACTTC. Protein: CASRGPTGETQYF. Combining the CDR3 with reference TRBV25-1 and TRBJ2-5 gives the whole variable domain EADIYQTPRYLVIGTGKKITLECSQTMGHDKMYWYQQDPGMELHLIHYSYGVNSTEKGDLSSESTVSRIRTEHFPLTLESARPSHTSQYLCASRGPTGETQYFGPGTRLLVL.

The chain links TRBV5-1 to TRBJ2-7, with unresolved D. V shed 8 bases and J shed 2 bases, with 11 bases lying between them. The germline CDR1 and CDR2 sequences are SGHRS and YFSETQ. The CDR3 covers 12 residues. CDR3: CARKVLPYEQYF. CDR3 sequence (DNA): TGCGCCAGAAAAGTCCTCCCCTACGAGCAGTACTTC.

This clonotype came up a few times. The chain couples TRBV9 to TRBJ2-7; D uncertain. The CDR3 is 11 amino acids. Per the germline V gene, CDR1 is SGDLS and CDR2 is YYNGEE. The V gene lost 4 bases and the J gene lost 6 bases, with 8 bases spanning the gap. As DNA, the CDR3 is TGTGCCAGCAGCTCCGAGGCCGAGCAGTACTTC. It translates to CASSSEAEQYF.

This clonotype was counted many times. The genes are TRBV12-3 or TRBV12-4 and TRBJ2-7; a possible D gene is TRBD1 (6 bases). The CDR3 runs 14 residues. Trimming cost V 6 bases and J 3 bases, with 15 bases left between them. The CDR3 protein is CASSPPGQYYEQYF. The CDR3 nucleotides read TGTGCCAGCAGCCCTCCGGGACAATACTACGAGCAGTACTTC.

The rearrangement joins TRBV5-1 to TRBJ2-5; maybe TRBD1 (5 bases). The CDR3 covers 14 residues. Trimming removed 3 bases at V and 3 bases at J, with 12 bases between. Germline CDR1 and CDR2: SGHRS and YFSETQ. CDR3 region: CASSSTVTKETQYF. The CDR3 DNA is TGCGCCAGCAGCTCGACAGTGACGAAAGAGACCCAGTACTTC.